This entry concerns a single T cell receptor (beta chain). Its cognate antigen is unknown. These data belong to a study of cytomegalovirus exposure and HLA in healthy donors. Overall study results and limits: Versus the approximately 670-donor mean, an Asian-associated ancestry cluster reportedly showed fewer N-insertions in a later analysis. In an earlier analysis, about 87% or about 30%: the productive usage of most TCR beta V segments. Cytomegalovirus status was reportedly diagnosed by the classifier with high specificity and sensitivity.

PCR amplification relied on 60 Vbeta primers (plus 13 Jbeta primers). TCRdb keeps only in-frame clones here, not all; method: immunoSEQ multiplex PCR. In the table there are around 150,000 clones, about 80% of which are singletons. The specimen sequenced was PBMCs. The clonotype comes from a man aged 50 or older in good health and CMV-seropositive.

DNA of the CDR3: TGTGCCAGCAGGTTCGGGACAGGCGCAGGCGGCTACACCTTC. Its protein is CASRFGTGAGGYTF. The chain joins TRBV5-6 to TRBJ1-2, with 8 bases fitting TRBD1. CDR1 is SGHDT and CDR2 is YYEEEE in the germline V gene. J lost 8 bases, V lost 5 bases, and 11 bases had no gene match. The CDR3 totals 14 residues.